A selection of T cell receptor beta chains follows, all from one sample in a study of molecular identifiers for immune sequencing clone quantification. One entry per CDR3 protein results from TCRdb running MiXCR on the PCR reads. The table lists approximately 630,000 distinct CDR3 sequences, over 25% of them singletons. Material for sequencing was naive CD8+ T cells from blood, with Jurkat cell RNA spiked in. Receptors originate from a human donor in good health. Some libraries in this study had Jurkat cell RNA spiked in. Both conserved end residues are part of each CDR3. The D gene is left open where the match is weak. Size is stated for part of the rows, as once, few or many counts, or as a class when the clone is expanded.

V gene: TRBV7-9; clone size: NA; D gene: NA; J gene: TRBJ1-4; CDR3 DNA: TGTGCCAGCAGCCAAGGGTTCACGGGAAATGAAAAACTGTTTTTT; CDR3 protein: CASSQGFTGNEKLFF
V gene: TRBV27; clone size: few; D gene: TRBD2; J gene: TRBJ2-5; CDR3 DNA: TGTGCCAGCAGTTTATCTCGCGGGGGAAGGCAAGAGACCCAGTACTTC; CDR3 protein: CASSLSRGGRQETQYF
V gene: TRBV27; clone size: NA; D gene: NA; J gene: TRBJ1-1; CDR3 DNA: TGTGCCAGCAGTTCTGAAGGCACTGAAGCTTTCTTT; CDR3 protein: CASSSEGTEAFF
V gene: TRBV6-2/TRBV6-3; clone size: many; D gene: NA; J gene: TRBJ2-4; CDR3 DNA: TGTGCCAGCTGCAACCCCCGACAGCCTGCCAAAAACATTCAGTACTTC; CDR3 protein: CASCNPRQPAKNIQYF
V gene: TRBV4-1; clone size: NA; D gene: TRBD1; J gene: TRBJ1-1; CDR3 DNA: TGCGCCAGCAGCCCGTTAACAGGGGGCACTGAAGCTCTCTTT; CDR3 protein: CASSPLTGGTEALF
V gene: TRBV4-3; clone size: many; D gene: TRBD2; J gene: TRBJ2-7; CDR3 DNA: TGCGCCAGCAGCCAAGGGGTCCTAGCGGGCGAGCAGTACTTC; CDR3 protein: CASSQGVLAGEQYF
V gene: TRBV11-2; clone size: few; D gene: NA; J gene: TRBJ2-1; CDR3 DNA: TGTGCCAGCAGCTTAAGGGCCCTAGGTTTCAATGAGCAGTTCTTC; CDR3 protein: CASSLRALGFNEQFF
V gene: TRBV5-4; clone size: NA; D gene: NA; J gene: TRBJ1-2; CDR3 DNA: TGTGCCACCCTAAGACCAGGGACTGGAGGCTACACCTTC; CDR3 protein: CATLRPGTGGYTF
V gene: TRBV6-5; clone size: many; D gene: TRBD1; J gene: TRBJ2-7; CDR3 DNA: TGTGCCAGCAGTCCCGGGACAGGGGACGAGCAGTACTTC; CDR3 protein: CASSPGTGDEQYF
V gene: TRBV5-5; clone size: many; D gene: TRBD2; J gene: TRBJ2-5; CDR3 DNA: TGTGCCAGCAGCTTATCTCTAGCGGGGGGGCCTCGAGAGACCCAGTACTTC; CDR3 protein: CASSLSLAGGPRETQYF
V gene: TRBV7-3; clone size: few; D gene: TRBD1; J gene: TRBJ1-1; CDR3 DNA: TGTGCCAGCAGCGAACAGGGGGCTGGCTACACTGAAGCTTTCTTT; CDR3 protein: CASSEQGAGYTEAFF
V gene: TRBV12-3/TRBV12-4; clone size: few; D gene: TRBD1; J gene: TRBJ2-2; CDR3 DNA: TGTGCCAGCAGAGACCCGGGACAGGGCACCGGGGAGCTGTTTTTT; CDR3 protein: CASRDPGQGTGELFF
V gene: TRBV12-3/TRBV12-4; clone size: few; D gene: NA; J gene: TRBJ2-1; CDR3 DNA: TGTGCCAGCAGTTTAACCGGGACCTACAATGAGCAGTTCTTC; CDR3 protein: CASSLTGTYNEQFF
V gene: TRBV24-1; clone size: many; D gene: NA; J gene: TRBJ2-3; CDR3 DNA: TGTGCCACCAGTGACAGAAGGACCTTTAGCACAGATACGCAGTATTTT; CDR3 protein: CATSDRRTFSTDTQYF